This T cell receptor (beta chain) came from a study of CD8+ T cells in alopecia areata. Study information: Skin from roughly 6-13-month-old C3H/HeJ graft donors with spontaneous alopecia went to approximately 6-11-week-old female C3H/HeJ mice. Study outcomes and limitations: Sharing of TCRs across patients appeared less clear than in mice, possibly for HLA-related reasons. Clonality was higher in lesional than normal scalp, especially in alopecia totalis/universalis. Scalp samples also contribute reads from the resident alphabeta T cells found in normal skin.

RNA was isolated and reverse transcribed to cDNA, the sequencing template. Profiling relied on immunoSEQ multiplex PCR, and the TCRdb table lists in-frame clones only, not all of them. In total the sample includes 200,000 to 300,000 clones, none of them seen once. Pooled cells of cutaneous lymph node origin were sorted on CD4, CD8alpha, NKG2D, NKG2ACE and other markers. Germline CDR1 and CDR2: LGHNA and YNLKQL (reference sequence). The CDR3 length is 15 residues. V shed 0 bases and J 3 bases; nucleotides not matched to a gene: 2. In regard to this clone: No antigen is known for it. These gene names are mouse names. The CDR3 is cut off 4 residues early in the read; its end comes from the germline J gene. Other DNA variants within this sample encode the same CDR3.

The V and J genes are TRBV5 and TRBJ2-7; 10 bases fit TRBD2. The sequence was collected from a C3H/HeJ mouse with alopecia areata. For this strain, the MHC haplotype corresponds to H2-k. The sample was CD4+ T cells sorted from a lymph node. CDR3 amino acids: CASSQDRTGGYEQYF. The covered CDR3 bases are TGTGCCAGCAGCCAAGACCGGACTGGGGGCTAT.